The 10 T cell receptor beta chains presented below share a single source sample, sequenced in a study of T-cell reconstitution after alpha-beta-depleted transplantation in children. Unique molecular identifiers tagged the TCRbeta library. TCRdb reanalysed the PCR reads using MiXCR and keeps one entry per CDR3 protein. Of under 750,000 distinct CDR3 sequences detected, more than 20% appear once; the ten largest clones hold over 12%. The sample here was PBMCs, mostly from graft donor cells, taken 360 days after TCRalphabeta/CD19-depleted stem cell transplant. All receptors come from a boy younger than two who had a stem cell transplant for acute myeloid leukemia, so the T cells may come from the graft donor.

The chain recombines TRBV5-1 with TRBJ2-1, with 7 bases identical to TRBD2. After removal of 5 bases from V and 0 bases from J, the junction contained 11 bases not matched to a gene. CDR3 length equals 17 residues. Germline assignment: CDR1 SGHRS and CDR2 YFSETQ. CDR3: CASRVALGGSSYNEQFF. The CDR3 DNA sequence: TGCGCCAGCAGGGTGGCGTTGGGGGGGAGCTCCTACAATGAGCAGTTCTTC.

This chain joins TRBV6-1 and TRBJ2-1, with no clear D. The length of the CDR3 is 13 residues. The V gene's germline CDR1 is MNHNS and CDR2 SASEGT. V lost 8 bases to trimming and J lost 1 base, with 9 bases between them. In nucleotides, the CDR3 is TGTGCCAGCGGCGGACCTTCCTACAATGAGCAGTTCTTC. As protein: CASGGPSYNEQFF.

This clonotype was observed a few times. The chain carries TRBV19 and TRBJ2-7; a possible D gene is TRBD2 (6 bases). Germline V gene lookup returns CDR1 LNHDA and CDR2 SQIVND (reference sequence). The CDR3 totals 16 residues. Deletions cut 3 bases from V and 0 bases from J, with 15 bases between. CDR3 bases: TGTGCCAGTAGTATCTTCGGAGGGCGGGGCTCCTACGAGCAGTACTTC. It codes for CASSIFGGRGSYEQYF.

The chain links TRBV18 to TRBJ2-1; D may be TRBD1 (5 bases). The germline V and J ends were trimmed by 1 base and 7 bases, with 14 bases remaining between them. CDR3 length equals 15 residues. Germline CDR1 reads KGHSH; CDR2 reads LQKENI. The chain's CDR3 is CASSPQGITSNEQFF. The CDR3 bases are TGTGCCAGCTCACCACAGGGGATTACGTCGAATGAGCAGTTCTTC. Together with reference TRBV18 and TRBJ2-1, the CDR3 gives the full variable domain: NAGVMQNPRHLVRRRGQEARLRCSPMKGHSHVYWYRQLPEEGLKFMVYLQKENIIDESGMPKERFSAEFPKEGPSILRIQQVVRGDSAAYFCASSPQGITSNEQFFGPGTRLTVL.

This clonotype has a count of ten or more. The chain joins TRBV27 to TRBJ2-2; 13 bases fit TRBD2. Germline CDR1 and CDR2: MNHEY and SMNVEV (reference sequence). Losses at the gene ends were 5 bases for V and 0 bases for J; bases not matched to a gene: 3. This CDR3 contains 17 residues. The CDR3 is CASSGLAGVTNTGELFF. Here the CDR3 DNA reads TGTGCCAGCAGTGGACTAGCGGGGGTCACGAACACCGGGGAGCTGTTTTTT.

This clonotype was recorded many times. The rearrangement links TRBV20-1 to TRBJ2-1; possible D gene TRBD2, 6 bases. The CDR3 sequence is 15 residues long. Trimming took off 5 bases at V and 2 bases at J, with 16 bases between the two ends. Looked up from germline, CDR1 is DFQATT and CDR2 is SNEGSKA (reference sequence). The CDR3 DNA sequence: TGCAGTGCTCCAACTAGCCTTGGCGCCTACAATGAGCAGTTCTTC. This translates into CSAPTSLGAYNEQFF.

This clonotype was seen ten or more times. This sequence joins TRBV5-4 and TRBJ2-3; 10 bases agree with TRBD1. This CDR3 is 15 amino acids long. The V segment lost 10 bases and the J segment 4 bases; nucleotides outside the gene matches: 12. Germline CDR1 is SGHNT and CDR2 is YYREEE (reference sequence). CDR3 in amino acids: CASAPGQGRADTQYF. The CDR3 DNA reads TGTGCCTCCGCCCCGGGACAGGGGCGTGCAGATACGCAGTATTTT.

The chain's CDR3 is CATSPGAVSGANVLTF. The CDR3 DNA reads TGTGCCACCAGCCCAGGGGCGGTCTCTGGGGCCAACGTCCTGACTTTC. This chain joins TRBV15 and TRBJ2-6; D possibly corresponds to TRBD1 (6 bases). From germline, CDR1 is LNHNV and CDR2 YYDKDF (reference sequence). Between the trimmed V and J ends, which lost 5 bases and 0 bases, there was a span of 11 bases. The CDR3 sequence is 16 residues long.

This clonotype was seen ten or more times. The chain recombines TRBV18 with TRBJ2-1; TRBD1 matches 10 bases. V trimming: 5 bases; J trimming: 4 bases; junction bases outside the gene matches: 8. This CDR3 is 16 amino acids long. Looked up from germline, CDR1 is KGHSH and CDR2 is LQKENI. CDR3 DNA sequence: TGTGCCAGCTCATCTGGGGGACAGGGGATGTACAATGAGCAGTTCTTC. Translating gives CASSSGGQGMYNEQFF.

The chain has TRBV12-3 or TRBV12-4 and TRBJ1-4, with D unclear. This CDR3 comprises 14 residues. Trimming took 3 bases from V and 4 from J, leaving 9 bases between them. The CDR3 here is CASSFHSNNEKLFF. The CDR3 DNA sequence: TGTGCCAGCAGTTTTCACAGCAATAATGAAAAACTGTTTTTT.